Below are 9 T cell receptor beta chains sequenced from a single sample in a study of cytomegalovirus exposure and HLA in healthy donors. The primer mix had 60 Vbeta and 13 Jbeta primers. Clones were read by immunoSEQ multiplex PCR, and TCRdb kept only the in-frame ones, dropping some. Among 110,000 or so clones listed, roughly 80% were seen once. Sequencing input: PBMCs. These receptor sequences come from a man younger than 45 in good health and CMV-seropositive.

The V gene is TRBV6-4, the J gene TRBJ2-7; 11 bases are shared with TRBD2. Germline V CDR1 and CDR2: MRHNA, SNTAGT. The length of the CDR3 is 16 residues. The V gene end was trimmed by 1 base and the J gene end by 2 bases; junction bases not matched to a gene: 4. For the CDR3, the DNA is TGTGCCAGCAGTGACTTTGTAGCGGGGGGGCCCTACGAGCAGTACTTC. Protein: CASSDFVAGGPYEQYF.

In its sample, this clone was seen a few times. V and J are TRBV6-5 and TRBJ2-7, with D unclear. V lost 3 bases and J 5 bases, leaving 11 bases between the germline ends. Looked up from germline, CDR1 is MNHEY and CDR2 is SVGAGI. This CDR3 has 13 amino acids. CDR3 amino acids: CASSYGQANEQYF. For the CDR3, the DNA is TGTGCCAGCAGTTATGGGCAAGCTAACGAGCAGTACTTC.

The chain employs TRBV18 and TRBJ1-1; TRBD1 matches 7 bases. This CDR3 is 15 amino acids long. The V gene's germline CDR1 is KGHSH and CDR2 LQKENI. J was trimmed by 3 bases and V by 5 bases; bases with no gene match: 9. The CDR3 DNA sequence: TGTGCCAGCTCAGCCGGACAGGTAGTCGACACTGAAGCTTTCTTT. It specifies CASSAGQVVDTEAFF.

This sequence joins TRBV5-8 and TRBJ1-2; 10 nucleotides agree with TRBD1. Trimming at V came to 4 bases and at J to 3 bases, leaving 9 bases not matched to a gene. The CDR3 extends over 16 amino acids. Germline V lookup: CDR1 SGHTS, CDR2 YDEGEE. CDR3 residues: CASSLQTGGTDYGYTF. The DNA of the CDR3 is TGTGCCAGCAGCCTCCAGACAGGGGGCACCGACTATGGCTACACCTTC. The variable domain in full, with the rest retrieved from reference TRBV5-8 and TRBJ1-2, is EAGVTQSPTHLIKTRGQQATLRCSPISGHTSVYWYQQALGLGLQFLLWYDEGEERNRGNFPPRFSGRQFPNYSSELNVNALELEDSALYLCASSLQTGGTDYGYTFGSGTRLTVV.

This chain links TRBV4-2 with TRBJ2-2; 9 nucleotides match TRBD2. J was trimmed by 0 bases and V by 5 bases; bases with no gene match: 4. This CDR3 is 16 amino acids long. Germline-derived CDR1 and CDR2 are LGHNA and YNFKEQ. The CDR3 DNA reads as TGTGCCAGCAGCGACCGGACTAGCGCGAACACCGGGGAGCTGTTTTTT. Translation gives CASSDRTSANTGELFF.

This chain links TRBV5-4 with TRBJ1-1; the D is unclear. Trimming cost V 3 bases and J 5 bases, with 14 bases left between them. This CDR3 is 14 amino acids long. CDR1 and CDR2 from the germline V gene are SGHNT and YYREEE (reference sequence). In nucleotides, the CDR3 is TGTGCCAGCAGCTCAGAGACATCGGCGACTGAAGCTTTCTTT. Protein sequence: CASSSETSATEAFF.

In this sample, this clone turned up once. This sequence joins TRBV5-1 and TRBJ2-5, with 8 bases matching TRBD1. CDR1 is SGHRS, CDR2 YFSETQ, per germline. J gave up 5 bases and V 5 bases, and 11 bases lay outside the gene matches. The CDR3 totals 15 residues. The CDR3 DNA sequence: TGCGCCAGCAGTGCGCAGGGGGCGCTTCGGGAGACCCAGTACTTC. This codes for CASSAQGALRETQYF. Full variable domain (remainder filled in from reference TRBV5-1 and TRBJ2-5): KAGVTQTPRYLIKTRGQQVTLSCSPISGHRSVSWYQQTPGQGLQFLFEYFSETQRNKGNFPGRFSGRQFSNSRSEMNVSTLELGDSALYLCASSAQGALRETQYFGPGTRLLVL.

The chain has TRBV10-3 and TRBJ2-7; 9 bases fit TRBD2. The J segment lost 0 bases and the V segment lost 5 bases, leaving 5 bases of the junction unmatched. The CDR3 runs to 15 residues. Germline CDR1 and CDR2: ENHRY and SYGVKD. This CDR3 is CAISPAGGFSYEQYF. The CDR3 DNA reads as TGTGCCATCAGTCCAGCGGGGGGTTTCTCCTACGAGCAGTACTTC.

The CDR3 DNA follows: TGTGCCAGCAGCTTGCTACGAGGCCAGGGAATAGGTAGCAATCAGCCCCAGCATTTT. Protein: CASSLLRGQGIGSNQPQHF. This chain links TRBV5-6 with TRBJ1-5; D possibly corresponds to TRBD1 (5 bases). V was trimmed by 1 base and J by 0 bases, leaving 20 bases between them. Germline loops: CDR1 SGHDT, CDR2 YYEEEE. This CDR3 contains 19 residues.